A selection of T cell receptor beta chains follows, all from one sample in a study of cytomegalovirus exposure and HLA in healthy donors. Measured with immunoSEQ multiplex PCR; TCRdb has only the in-frame clones, and not every one. The profile shows some 270,000 clones, about four fifths of them singletons. The sample consisted of PBMCs. Receptor source: a girl aged 2 to 10 in good health and CMV-seronegative. Both conserved end residues are part of each CDR3. The D gene is left open where the match is weak. Clone size is stated in some rows and not others, as once, few, many or a class when expanded.

TRBV5-4	TRBJ2-1	few	-	CASSPILRGGSYNEQFF	TGTGCCAGCAGCCCAATCTTGAGGGGGGGTTCCTACAATGAGCAGTTCTTC
TRBV4-1	TRBJ2-1	-	TRBD1	CASSHYTPGQGENEQFF	TGCGCCAGCAGCCACTACACGCCGGGACAGGGGGAGAATGAGCAGTTCTTC
TRBV28	TRBJ1-5	few	TRBD1	CASSLSRGRVQPQHF	TGTGCCAGCAGTTTAAGCAGGGGGCGCGTTCAGCCCCAGCATTTT
TRBV5-1	TRBJ2-2	once	TRBD2	CASSPNSLAGTTGELFF	TGCGCCAGCAGCCCGAATTCTTTAGCGGGAACAACCGGGGAGCTGTTTTTT
TRBV18	TRBJ2-3	-	TRBD1	CASSRETGTGFSTDTQYF	TGTGCCAGCTCACGCGAGACCGGGACAGGGTTTAGCACAGATACGCAGTATTTT
TRBV7-6	TRBJ2-7	-	TRBD1	CASSTTGANYEQYF	TGTGCCAGCAGCACCACAGGGGCAAACTACGAGCAGTACTTC
TRBV28	TRBJ1-2	-	TRBD1	CASFPGQGMRDGYTF	TGTGCCAGCTTTCCGGGACAGGGGATGAGGGATGGCTACACCTTC
TRBV9	TRBJ1-2	-	-	CASHDRVNGYTF	TGTGCCAGCCATGACCGGGTTAATGGCTACACCTTC
TRBV9	TRBJ2-5	-	-	CASSVAGDGGTQYF	TGTGCCAGCAGCGTGGCAGGGGATGGAGGGACCCAGTACTTC
TRBV5-5	TRBJ2-7	once	-	CASSSRNYEQYF	TGTGCCAGCAGCTCGAGGAACTACGAGCAGTACTTC
TRBV11-2	TRBJ2-7	-	TRBD2	CASSIAPRGGNEQYF	TGTGCCAGCAGCATCGCCCCGCGGGGGGGCAACGAGCAGTACTTC
TRBV6-6	TRBJ2-3	once	-	CASSPRSGLPDTQYF	TGTGCCAGCAGTCCACGCTCGGGACTTCCAGATACGCAGTATTTT
TRBV12-5	TRBJ1-5	-	-	CASGFERTSNQPQHF	TGTGCTAGTGGTTTTGAGCGAACAAGCAATCAGCCCCAGCATTTT
TRBV23-1	TRBJ2-3	-	TRBD2	CASSIERGCSTDTQYF	TGCGCCAGCAGTATCGAGCGGGGGTGTTCTACAGATACGCAGTATTTT
TRBV28	TRBJ2-7	-	-	CASSPLFEQYF	TGTGCCAGCAGTCCACTCTTTGAGCAGTACTTC
TRBV6-1	TRBJ2-3	-	-	CASSEGLTTQYF	TGTGCCAGCAGTGAAGGCCTGACAACGCAGTATTTT
TRBV5-5	TRBJ2-7	-	-	CASSLARDEQYF	TGTGCCAGCAGCTTGGCCAGGGACGAGCAGTACTTC
TRBV6-1	TRBJ2-1	-	-	CATPSPTTNEQFF	TGTGCCACCCCATCGCCGACAACCAATGAGCAGTTCTTC
TRBV5-6	TRBJ2-6	-	-	CASRVGGGSGSGANVLTF	TGTGCCAGCAGGGTAGGAGGAGGATCTGGCTCTGGGGCCAACGTCCTGACTTTC
TRBV27	TRBJ2-1	-	TRBD2	CASSLFGGGANNEQFF	TGTGCCAGCAGTTTATTCGGCGGGGGGGCCAACAATGAGCAGTTCTTC
TRBV28	TRBJ1-1	few	TRBD1	CASSGTGGNTEAFF	TGTGCCAGCAGTGGGACAGGGGGGAACACTGAAGCTTTCTTT
TRBV2	TRBJ1-5	once	TRBD1	CASSFRDRLNQPQHF	TGTGCCAGCAGTTTCCGGGACAGACTCAATCAGCCCCAGCATTTT
TRBV10-1	TRBJ2-1	-	TRBD2	CASMAGGEGYEQFF	TGCGCCAGCATGGCGGGAGGGGAGGGCTATGAGCAGTTCTTC
TRBV19	TRBJ2-7	-	TRBD1	CASKASGTGLYEQYF	TGTGCCAGTAAGGCCTCCGGGACAGGGCTCTACGAGCAGTACTTC
TRBV19	TRBJ2-1	-	TRBD1	CASRTGYNEQFF	TGTGCCAGTAGGACAGGGTACAATGAGCAGTTCTTC
TRBV19	TRBJ2-7	-	-	CASSMGLGPSYEQYF	TGTGCCAGTAGTATGGGATTGGGGCCATCCTACGAGCAGTACTTC
TRBV28	TRBJ2-5	once	-	CASSFLGVEETQYF	TGTGCCAGCAGTTTTCTAGGGGTTGAGGAGACCCAGTACTTC
TRBV28	TRBJ1-4	-	-	CASGGGGNEKLFF	TGTGCCAGCGGAGGGGGGGGGAATGAAAAACTGTTTTTT
TRBV7-2	TRBJ2-1	-	-	CASSLLLVTYTYNEQFF	TGTGCCAGCAGCTTACTACTCGTCACTTATACCTACAATGAGCAGTTCTTC
TRBV6-6	TRBJ2-7	once	TRBD1	CASSYGTGGNEQYF	TGTGCCAGCAGTTATGGGACAGGGGGCAACGAGCAGTACTTC
TRBV9	TRBJ1-1	-	TRBD1	CASSPRTGVNTEAFF	TGTGCCAGCAGCCCCCGGACAGGGGTGAACACTGAAGCTTTCTTT
TRBV14	TRBJ2-2	-	-	CASSQEDRSTGELFF	TGTGCCAGCAGCCAAGAGGACAGATCCACCGGGGAGCTGTTTTTT
TRBV10-3	TRBJ1-1	-	-	CAISARLSNTEAFF	TGTGCCATCAGTGCGCGGTTGAGCAACACTGAAGCTTTCTTT
TRBV2	TRBJ1-6	-	TRBD1	CASSSGTGGSYNSPLHF	TGTGCCAGCAGTTCCGGGACAGGGGGATCCTATAATTCACCCCTCCACTTT
TRBV2	TRBJ2-5	-	TRBD1	CASSRQGRETQYF	TGTGCCAGCTCAAGACAGGGCAGGGAGACCCAGTACTTC
TRBV6-5	TRBJ2-7	-	-	CASSYSQASYEQYF	TGTGCCAGCAGTTACTCCCAGGCTTCCTACGAGCAGTACTTC
TRBV9	TRBJ2-1	-	TRBD2	CASSPWTSGIYNEQFF	TGTGCCAGCAGTCCCTGGACTAGCGGGATATACAATGAGCAGTTCTTC
TRBV9	TRBJ2-5	-	TRBD1	CASTLGTGGWETQYF	TGTGCCAGCACACTTGGGACAGGGGGGTGGGAGACCCAGTACTTC
TRBV28	TRBJ2-5	-	-	CASSLSWGLETQYF	TGTGCCAGCAGCTTGTCATGGGGGCTAGAGACCCAGTACTTC
TRBV9	TRBJ2-1	-	TRBD2	CASSPTSGGVYNEQFF	TGTGCCAGCAGCCCCACTAGCGGCGGGGTTTACAATGAGCAGTTCTTC